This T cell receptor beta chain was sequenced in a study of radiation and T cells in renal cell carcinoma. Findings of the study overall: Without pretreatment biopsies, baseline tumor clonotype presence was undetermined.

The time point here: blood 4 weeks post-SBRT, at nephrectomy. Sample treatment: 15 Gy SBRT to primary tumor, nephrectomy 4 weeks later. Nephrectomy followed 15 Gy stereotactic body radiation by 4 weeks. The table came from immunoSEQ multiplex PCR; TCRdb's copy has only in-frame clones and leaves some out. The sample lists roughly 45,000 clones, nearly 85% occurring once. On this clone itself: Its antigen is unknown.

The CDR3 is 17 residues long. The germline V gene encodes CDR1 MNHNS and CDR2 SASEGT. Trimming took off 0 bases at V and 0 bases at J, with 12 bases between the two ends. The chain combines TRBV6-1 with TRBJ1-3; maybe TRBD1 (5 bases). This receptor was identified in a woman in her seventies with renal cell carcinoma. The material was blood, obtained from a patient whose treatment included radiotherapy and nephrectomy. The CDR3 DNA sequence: TGTGCCAGCAGTGAAGCCGGCAGGGCAAGCTCTGGAAACACCATATATTTT. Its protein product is CASSEAGRASSGNTIYF.